A single sample is the source of the 27 T cell receptor beta chains below, sequenced in a study of cytomegalovirus exposure and HLA in healthy donors. PCR involved 60 Vbeta and 13 Jbeta primers. Assay: immunoSEQ multiplex PCR; the TCRdb copy retains only in-frame clones and omits some. The sample includes fewer than 130,000 clones, 60% to 75% seen only once; the top ten take 11%. The material sequenced was PBMCs. The receptors shown here come from a man aged 40-55 years in good health and CMV-seropositive.

This clone came up a few times. This chain uses TRBV29-1 with TRBJ2-7; 7 bases line up with TRBD2. The trim removed 4 bases at V and 6 bases at J, leaving 6 bases unmatched. CDR3 length: 12 residues. Looked up from germline, CDR1 is SQVTM and CDR2 is ANQGSEA. Written as DNA, the CDR3 is TGCAGCGTTGGGACTAGGACATCCGAGCAGTACTTC. This translates into CSVGTRTSEQYF.

This clone was seen a single time. The chain has TRBV27 and TRBJ2-3; tentative D call: TRBD1 (5 bases). CDR3 length: 15 amino acids. Per germline, CDR1 MNHEY and CDR2 SMNVEV (reference sequence). The ends were cut back, 5 bases at V and 0 bases at J, with 12 bases in the middle. The CDR3 nucleotides read TGTGCCAGCAGTCCCAGGGAATCGAGCACAGATACGCAGTATTTT. It specifies CASSPRESSTDTQYF.

This clone was observed a single time. The chain uses TRBV30 and TRBJ2-5; 7 positions match TRBD2. The CDR3 runs to 14 residues. V dropped 0 bases and J dropped 5; count of bases not matched to a gene: 6. Germline V gene sequence: CDR1 GTSNPN, CDR2 SVGIG (reference sequence). The CDR3, as DNA: TGTGCCTGGAGTGTAACTAGCGTGAAGGAGACCCAGTACTTC. Its protein product is CAWSVTSVKETQYF.

This clone was observed a few times. The gene calls are TRBV6-6 and TRBJ1-3; no definite D call. With 3 bases removed from V and 4 bases from J, the gap between germline ends came to 7 bases. CDR3 length: 13 amino acids. Germline loops: CDR1 MNHNY, CDR2 SVGAGI (reference sequence). The CDR3 loop reads CASSYNSGNTIYF. The DNA of the CDR3 is TGTGCCAGCAGTTATAATAGCGGAAACACCATATATTTT.

V and J are TRBV5-1 and TRBJ1-1; no reliable D call. The CDR3 contains 15 residues. Trimming stripped 0 bases from V and 1 base from J, with 10 bases between. The germline gives CDR1 SGHRS, CDR2 YFSETQ. CDR3 nucleotide sequence: TGCGCCAGCAGCTTGGATTGGCGGGGGAACACTGAAGCTTTCTTT. Its protein is CASSLDWRGNTEAFF.

This clone showed up just once. This chain uses TRBV4-1 with TRBJ2-7; TRBD2 matches at 13 bases. The trim removed 3 bases at V and 2 bases at J, leaving 1 base unmatched. The CDR3 extends over 15 amino acids. From germline, CDR1 is MGHRA and CDR2 YSYEKL. The CDR3 DNA is TGCGCCAGCAGCCAGGGACTAGCGGGGACCTACGAGCAGTACTTC. This codes for CASSQGLAGTYEQYF.

This clone was counted a few times. The chain uses TRBV9 and TRBJ2-1; D remains unclear. From germline, CDR1 is SGDLS and CDR2 YYNGEE. V was clipped by 0 bases and J by 6 bases, with 10 bases between them. The CDR3 totals 14 residues. The DNA of the CDR3 is TGTGCCAGCAGCGTAGTGGCCCCGGGCAATGAGCAGTTCTTC. Its translation: CASSVVAPGNEQFF.

This clone was seen only once. The gene calls are TRBV10-1 and TRBJ2-5, with 7 bases aligning to TRBD1. Germline CDR1 and CDR2: WNHNN and SYGVQD (reference sequence). The CDR3 runs 13 residues. After removal of 4 bases from V and 5 bases from J, the junction contained 4 bases not matched to a gene. The CDR3 DNA is TGCGCCAGCAGTGGAGGGGGCCGGGAGACCCAGTACTTC. Translation gives CASSGGGRETQYF.

The J gene is TRBJ1-5, the V gene TRBV30; no firm D call. The CDR3 length is 13 residues. Looked up from germline, CDR1 is GTSNPN and CDR2 is SVGIG (reference sequence). V lost 0 bases to trimming and J lost 4 bases, with 7 bases between them. CDR3 sequence reads: CAWSVAKNQPQHF. For the CDR3, the DNA is TGTGCCTGGAGTGTAGCGAAGAATCAGCCCCAGCATTTT.

This clone was counted once. The gene calls are TRBV27 and TRBJ1-1; D perhaps matches TRBD1 (5 bases). V was cut by 2 bases and J by 8 bases, with 9 bases left in between. From germline, CDR1 is MNHEY and CDR2 SMNVEV (reference sequence). The CDR3 runs to 12 residues. The CDR3 coding sequence is TGTGCCAGCAGTTTAGCGTCAGGGGAAGCTTTCTTT. As protein: CASSLASGEAFF.

The chain has TRBV12-5 and TRBJ1-2, with 11 bases fitting TRBD1. Trimming removed 0 bases from V and 7 bases from J; junction bases left unmatched: 10. Looked up from germline, CDR1 is LGHNT and CDR2 is FRNRAP. The CDR3 sequence is 17 residues long. For the CDR3, the DNA is TGTGCTAGTGGTTTGGTACCGGGACAGGGGGTTTTCGGTGGCTACACCTTC. Translation gives CASGLVPGQGVFGGYTF. Drawing the rest from reference TRBV12-5 and TRBJ1-2, the complete variable domain is DARVTQTPRHKVTEMGQEVTMRCQPILGHNTVFWYRQTMMQGLELLAYFRNRAPLDDSGMPKDRFSAEMPDATLATLKIQPSEPRDSAVYFCASGLVPGQGVFGGYTFGSGTRLTVV.

V is TRBV5-1 and J is TRBJ2-7, with 10 bases lining up with TRBD2. Losses at the gene ends were 4 bases for V and 0 bases for J; bases not matched to a gene: 4. Per germline, CDR1 SGHRS and CDR2 YFSETQ. CDR3 length: 15 residues. The DNA for the CDR3 is TGCGCCAGCAGCACCGGGACTAGCGACTCCTACGAGCAGTACTTC. Protein product: CASSTGTSDSYEQYF.

The rearrangement joins TRBV18 to TRBJ2-2, with D perhaps matching TRBD1 (6 bases). V was trimmed by 4 bases and J by 3 bases, leaving 18 bases between them. In germline, CDR1 is KGHSH, CDR2 LQKENI. The CDR3 covers 17 residues. The chain's CDR3 is CASSRQVPERDTGELFF. CDR3 coding DNA: TGTGCCAGCTCACGACAGGTCCCCGAACGGGACACCGGGGAGCTGTTTTTT. Variable domain in full (rest from reference TRBV18 and TRBJ2-2): NAGVMQNPRHLVRRRGQEARLRCSPMKGHSHVYWYRQLPEEGLKFMVYLQKENIIDESGMPKERFSAEFPKEGPSILRIQQVVRGDSAAYFCASSRQVPERDTGELFFGEGSRLTVL.

The chain combines TRBV4-3 with TRBJ2-7; possible D gene TRBD1, 7 bases. The CDR3 has 16 amino acids. The germline CDR1 and CDR2 sequences are LGHNA and YSLEER. V lost 4 bases, J lost 1 base, and 17 bases lay in between. This CDR3 reads CASSRSGGDSSYEQYF. The CDR3 bases are TGCGCCAGCAGCCGATCCGGCGGGGACAGTTCCTACGAGCAGTACTTC.

This sequence joins TRBV2 and TRBJ1-3, with D possibly being TRBD1 (5 bases). Looked up from germline, CDR1 is SNHLY and CDR2 is FYNNEI. The CDR3 sequence is 17 residues long. V was cut by 0 bases and J by 3 bases, with 15 bases left in between. The CDR3, as DNA: TGTGCCAGCAGTGAAGCGGGGCAGGGTTTCGATGGAAACACCATATATTTT. This encodes CASSEAGQGFDGNTIYF.

This chain links TRBV7-8 with TRBJ2-1, with 8 bases aligning to TRBD1. Germline CDR1 and CDR2: SGHVS and FQNEAQ. V was pared by 5 bases and J by 5 bases, with 8 bases of the junction left unmatched. The CDR3 loop spans 15 amino acids. The CDR3 region is CASSLRTGSDNEQFF. CDR3 coding DNA: TGTGCCAGCAGCCTCCGGACAGGGTCTGACAATGAGCAGTTCTTC.

The V gene is TRBV5-4, the J gene TRBJ2-1, with D hard to call. Germline V gene lookup returns CDR1 SGHNT and CDR2 YYREEE (reference sequence). The CDR3 is 13 residues long. The V and J ends lost 4 bases and 12 bases respectively, with 17 bases between them. CDR3 DNA: TGTGCCAGCAGCCTTATCACAGTCGGTGGGCAGTTCTTC. Amino acids: CASSLITVGGQFF.

This chain links TRBV5-1 with TRBJ2-7, with 9 bases that match TRBD1. V lost 3 bases to trimming and J lost 4 bases; unmatched junction nucleotides: 5. CDR3 size: 14 residues. Germline assignment: CDR1 SGHRS and CDR2 YFSETQ. The CDR3 sequence: CASSSTGTGYEQYF. The DNA of the CDR3 is TGCGCCAGCAGCTCTACCGGGACAGGGTACGAGCAGTACTTC.

The rearrangement links TRBV5-1 to TRBJ2-1; TRBD2 agrees at 7 bases. The CDR3 totals 15 residues. Germline-derived CDR1 and CDR2 are SGHRS and YFSETQ. The junction had 6 bases not matched to a gene; V was cut back by 0 bases and J by 6 bases. The CDR3 DNA reads TGCGCCAGCAGCTTGGGGGGGACTAATAGCAATGAGCAGTTCTTC. This gives the protein CASSLGGTNSNEQFF.

This clone was recorded a few times. The gene calls are TRBV9 and TRBJ1-2; no definite D call. V gave up 0 bases and J gave up 4 bases, with 7 bases separating them. The germline V gene encodes CDR1 SGDLS and CDR2 YYNGEE. CDR3 length: 13 residues. The CDR3, as DNA: TGTGCCAGCAGCGTAGACAGCTTCTATGGCTACACCTTC. Translated: CASSVDSFYGYTF.

This clone has just a few counts. J is TRBJ2-1 and V is TRBV18, with 7 nucleotides matching TRBD2. The germline V gene encodes CDR1 KGHSH and CDR2 LQKENI. This CDR3 region has 16 residues. The V segment lost 6 bases and the J segment 0 bases; nucleotides outside the gene matches: 8. CDR3 in DNA: TGTGCCAGCTCGCGGGACTATTCGAGCTCCTACAATGAGCAGTTCTTC. This encodes CASSRDYSSSYNEQFF.

This clone appeared a single time. V gene TRBV9 combines with J gene TRBJ1-3, with D possibly TRBD1 on 5 matching bases. From germline, CDR1 is SGDLS and CDR2 YYNGEE. V dropped 3 bases and J dropped 0 bases, with 13 bases sitting between them. This CDR3 is built from 16 residues. The CDR3 region is CASSGNRITSGNTIYF. CDR3 bases: TGTGCCAGCAGCGGCAACAGGATAACCTCTGGAAACACCATATATTTT.

V is TRBV30 and J is TRBJ1-1, with 9 bases that match TRBD1. Looked up from germline, CDR1 is GTSNPN and CDR2 is SVGIG (reference sequence). CDR3 length equals 13 residues. The ends lost 1 base at V and 6 bases at J; junction bases unmatched: 3. DNA for the CDR3: TGTGCCTGGAGTGGTGACAGGGGGTCTGAAGCTTTCTTT. This gives the protein CAWSGDRGSEAFF.

The gene calls are TRBV19 and TRBJ1-1, with no clear D. The ends were cut back, 1 base at V and 1 base at J, with 13 bases in the middle. From germline, CDR1 is LNHDA and CDR2 SQIVND (reference sequence). The CDR3 consists of 16 residues. The CDR3 reads CASSIAPPRGNTEAFF. The CDR3 DNA reads TGTGCCAGTAGTATAGCTCCCCCCCGGGGGAACACTGAAGCTTTCTTT.

This clone was counted once. V usage is TRBV19 and J usage is TRBJ2-6; TRBD1 agrees at 8 bases. Per the germline V gene, CDR1 is LNHDA and CDR2 is SQIVND (reference sequence). This CDR3 spans 16 amino acids. V was pared by 6 bases and J by 0 bases, with 4 bases of the junction left unmatched. CDR3 loop: CASRLGQASGANVLTF. The CDR3, as DNA: TGTGCCAGTAGGTTGGGACAGGCCTCTGGGGCCAACGTCCTGACTTTC. The variable domain in full, with the rest retrieved from reference TRBV19 and TRBJ2-6, is DGGITQSPKYLFRKEGQNVTLSCEQNLNHDAMYWYRQDPGQGLRLIYYSQIVNDFQKGDIAEGYSVSREKKESFPLTVTSAQKNPTAFYLCASRLGQASGANVLTFGAGSRLTVL.

The gene calls are TRBV21-1 and TRBJ1-2; the D call TRBD1 from the table was never checked on the DNA. TRBV21-1 represents a pseudogene. The CDR3 is 14 amino acids. The CDR3: CASSKVSGGGGYTF. The CDR3 DNA follows: TGTGCCAGCAGCAAAGTGTCAGGGGGCGGGGGCTACACCTTC.

Concerning this clone: One junction end does not reproduce the germline sequence, and a read error may be involved. The J gene is TRBJ2-3, the V gene TRBV19, with D perhaps TRBD2 (6 bases). Germline CDR1 LNHDA, CDR2 SQIVND (reference sequence). The CDR3 spans 13 residues. The CDR3 bases are TGTGTCAGTCGGCAGGGAGGAACAGATACGCAGTATTTT. Translating gives CVSRQGGTDTQYF.